Listed below are T cell receptor beta chains from one sample, sequenced in a study of T cells in Graves' hyperthyroidism and ophthalmopathy. TCRdb re-analysed the multiplex PCR reads in MiXCR, keeping a single row per CDR3 protein. In the table there are hundreds of thousands of distinct CDR3 sequences, approximately 14% of which are singletons. The sequencing input was blood. These receptors came from a woman younger than 35 with Graves' hyperthyroidism that later progressed to Graves' ophthalmopathy. Each CDR3 is given without its conserved first and last residue. Each record gives: D gene, J gene, V gene, CDR3 protein. D genes are given only for firm matches.

D gene: .; J gene: TRBJ1-5; V gene: TRBV18; CDR3 protein: ASSQVPQGPSNQPQH
D gene: TRBD1; J gene: TRBJ1-3; V gene: TRBV20-1; CDR3 protein: SAREPGTGGYRNTIY
D gene: .; J gene: TRBJ2-3; V gene: TRBV13; CDR3 protein: VSSLVGLGDTQY
D gene: .; J gene: TRBJ2-7; V gene: TRBV18; CDR3 protein: ASSPRDDEQY
D gene: TRBD1; J gene: TRBJ1-2; V gene: TRBV30; CDR3 protein: VGQGVNYGYT
D gene: TRBD1; J gene: TRBJ1-4; V gene: TRBV4-1; CDR3 protein: ASSRQGSATNEKLF
D gene: .; J gene: TRBJ1-2; V gene: TRBV5-1; CDR3 protein: ASSNNNYGYT
D gene: .; J gene: TRBJ1-6; V gene: TRBV7-8; CDR3 protein: ASSAEGGAISPLH
D gene: .; J gene: TRBJ1-3; V gene: TRBV6-1; CDR3 protein: ASSPEGTSGNTIY
D gene: .; J gene: TRBJ2-5; V gene: TRBV3-1; CDR3 protein: ASSQVGYQETQY
D gene: .; J gene: TRBJ2-5; V gene: TRBV7-2; CDR3 protein: ASSLLGPQETQY
D gene: TRBD1; J gene: TRBJ2-5; V gene: TRBV27; CDR3 protein: ASSRQGAETQY
D gene: .; J gene: TRBJ2-7; V gene: TRBV27; CDR3 protein: DSRKSYEQY
D gene: .; J gene: TRBJ2-2; V gene: TRBV19; CDR3 protein: ASKAGANTGELF
D gene: .; J gene: TRBJ2-7; V gene: TRBV5-5; CDR3 protein: ASTFSDGSAEGQY
D gene: .; J gene: TRBJ1-6; V gene: TRBV28; CDR3 protein: ASSALGQGSSYNSPLH
D gene: TRBD2; J gene: TRBJ2-1; V gene: TRBV7-2; CDR3 protein: ASSHTTGLAGLEQF
D gene: .; J gene: TRBJ1-1; V gene: TRBV7-9; CDR3 protein: ASIATGTEAF
D gene: .; J gene: TRBJ2-7; V gene: TRBV29-1; CDR3 protein: SAKKGGTYEQY
D gene: .; J gene: TRBJ1-1; V gene: TRBV20-1; CDR3 protein: SARVLRVPVNTEAF
D gene: TRBD2; J gene: TRBJ2-1; V gene: TRBV19; CDR3 protein: ASSIGARASGVHNEQF
D gene: TRBD2; J gene: TRBJ2-7; V gene: TRBV3-1; CDR3 protein: ASSPDGLAAYEQY
D gene: TRBD1; J gene: TRBJ2-2; V gene: TRBV24-1; CDR3 protein: ATSDWSWTGSSYGELF
D gene: TRBD2; J gene: TRBJ2-3; V gene: TRBV27; CDR3 protein: ASSLASGSGDTQY
D gene: TRBD1; J gene: TRBJ2-1; V gene: TRBV5-1; CDR3 protein: ASFDQGASYNEQF
D gene: .; J gene: TRBJ1-1; V gene: TRBV12-3/TRBV12-4; CDR3 protein: ASSLQAGGEAF
D gene: .; J gene: TRBJ2-7; V gene: TRBV28; CDR3 protein: ASSLRTVVEQY
D gene: .; J gene: TRBJ1-1; V gene: TRBV20-1; CDR3 protein: SARDPQGNTEAF
D gene: TRBD1; J gene: TRBJ1-1; V gene: TRBV28; CDR3 protein: ASSFGWGQGPSGNTEAF
D gene: .; J gene: TRBJ2-3; V gene: TRBV5-1; CDR3 protein: ASSLPLLGDTQY